These 10 T cell receptor beta chains were all obtained from the same sample, sequenced in a study of T-cell memory formation after mild COVID-19. TCRdb reprocessed the 5' RACE reads with MiXCR, giving one entry per CDR3 protein. The sample shows some 110,000 distinct CDR3 sequences, around an eighth of them seen only once. The sample taken for sequencing was PBMCs or a T cell subset sorted from them (not recorded which). These TCRs come from an adult woman who had mild COVID-19 (a few samples of this study predate the infection). Cell type and time point are not known.

This clonotype was picked up many times. The chain couples TRBV7-3 to TRBJ2-5; TRBD2 matches 9 bases. CDR1 and CDR2 from the germline V gene are SGHTA and FQGTGA. J was trimmed by 5 bases and V by 4 bases; bases with no gene match: 8. The length of the CDR3 is 15 residues. The CDR3, as DNA: TGTGCCAGCAGCTCCGGGACTAGCAGCGGGGAGACCCAGTACTTC. It translates to CASSSGTSSGETQYF.

This clonotype was picked up a small number of times. The chain is built from TRBV6-2 or TRBV6-3 and TRBJ2-7, with 9 bases identical to TRBD1. V shed 8 bases, J shed 2 bases, and the junction held 4 bases outside the gene matches. Germline V lookup: CDR1 MNHEY, CDR2 SVGEGT. This CDR3 contains 13 residues. CDR3 residues: CASRDREPYEQYF. DNA of the CDR3: TGTGCCAGCCGGGACAGGGAGCCCTACGAGCAGTACTTC.

The chain joins TRBV18 to TRBJ2-2; D perhaps matches TRBD1 (7 bases). V was shortened by 10 bases and J by 3 bases, with 15 bases between the two germline ends. The CDR3 totals 14 residues. The germline V gene has CDR1 KGHSH and CDR2 LQKENI. The CDR3 nucleotides are TGTGCCACCTCTGACAGGGAGGACACCGGGGAGCTGTTTTTT. Protein product: CATSDREDTGELFF.

This clonotype was observed a few times. CDR3 DNA: TGCAGTGCTAGAGCTCCTGGACAGGTAATGAACACTGAAGCTTTCTTT. This sequence encodes CSARAPGQVMNTEAFF. The rearrangement joins TRBV20-1 to TRBJ1-1, with 7 bases lining up with TRBD1. The CDR3 totals 16 residues. Germline assignment: CDR1 DFQATT and CDR2 SNEGSKA (reference sequence). V gave up 1 base and J gave up 0 bases; unmatched junction bases: 8.

This sequence joins TRBV4-3 and TRBJ2-4, with D unclear. The V end lost 0 bases, the J end lost 8 bases, and 11 bases lay between the germline ends. CDR1 and CDR2 (germline): LGHNA, YSLEER. The CDR3 has 14 amino acids. The DNA of the CDR3 is TGCGCCAGCAGCCAAGATACCGCAGTGGACATTCAGTACTTC. Its translation is CASSQDTAVDIQYF.

This clonotype occurred a few times. The chain combines TRBV25-1 with TRBJ2-1, with TRBD2 identical over 7 bases. V shed 2 bases, J shed 8 bases, and the junction held 12 bases outside the gene matches. The CDR3 is 16 amino acids. Germline values: CDR1 MGHDK, CDR2 SYGVNS. CDR3 sequence reads: CASSEHQSGVTYEQFF. CDR3 coding DNA: TGTGCCAGCAGTGAACATCAGAGCGGGGTAACGTATGAGCAGTTCTTC.

This clonotype was observed a handful of times. V is TRBV12-3 or TRBV12-4 and J is TRBJ2-1, with TRBD2 matching over 8 bases. V lost 3 bases, J lost 5 bases, and 6 bases stayed unmatched. This CDR3 comprises 15 residues. The CDR3 DNA follows: TGTGCCAGCAGTTTCGGGAGACTAGCGAACAATGAGCAGTTCTTC. It is translated as CASSFGRLANNEQFF.

This clonotype was recorded a few times. J is TRBJ2-2 and V is TRBV15; D is unclear. Germline CDR1 is LNHNV and CDR2 is YYDKDF (reference sequence). The V gene lost 7 bases and the J gene lost 0 bases, with 9 bases spanning the gap. The CDR3 length is 14 residues. The CDR3 nucleotides read TGTGCCACCACCGACAAAACGAACACCGGGGAGCTGTTTTTT. This gives the protein CATTDKTNTGELFF.

This rearrangement joins TRBV6-6 to TRBJ2-7; 7 nucleotides line up with TRBD1. CDR3 length equals 15 residues. CDR1 and CDR2 from the germline V gene are MNHNY and SVGAGI (reference sequence). V shed 2 bases and J 4 bases; nucleotides not matched to a gene: 8. CDR3 in DNA: TGTGCCAGCAGTTACGGGACAGCAGGGGCATACGAGCAGTACTTC. Translating gives CASSYGTAGAYEQYF.

The rearrangement links TRBV27 to TRBJ2-1; TRBD1 is a possible D gene (6 bases). Trimming shortened V by 4 bases and J by 8 bases, and 21 bases separated the two germline ends. Per the germline V gene, CDR1 is MNHEY and CDR2 is SMNVEV (reference sequence). The CDR3 is made up of 16 amino acids. CDR3 loop: CASSYPSMGAIDEQFF. The CDR3 nucleotides are TGTGCCAGCAGTTACCCCTCGATGGGGGCCATTGATGAGCAGTTCTTC.